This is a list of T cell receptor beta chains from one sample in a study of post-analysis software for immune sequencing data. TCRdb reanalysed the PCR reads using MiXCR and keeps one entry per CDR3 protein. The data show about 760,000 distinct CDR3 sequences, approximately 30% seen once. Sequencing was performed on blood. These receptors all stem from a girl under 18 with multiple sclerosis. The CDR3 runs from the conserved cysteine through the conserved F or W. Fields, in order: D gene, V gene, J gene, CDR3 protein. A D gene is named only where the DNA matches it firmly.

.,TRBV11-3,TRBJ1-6,CASSSSRNSPLHF
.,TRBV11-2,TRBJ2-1,CASSEMASSYNEQFF
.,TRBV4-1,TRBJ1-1,CATTQGGGPTLNTEAFF
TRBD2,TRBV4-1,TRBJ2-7,CASSQWYLPGTSGTDEQYF
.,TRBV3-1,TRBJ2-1,CASSLREGLFFRNEQFF
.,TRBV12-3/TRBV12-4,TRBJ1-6,CATTAGSSYNSPLHF
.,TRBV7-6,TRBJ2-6,CASSPMAGSGANVLTF
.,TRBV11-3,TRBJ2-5,CASSLGERAQETQYF
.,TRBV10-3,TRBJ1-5,CAISSRGYQPQHF
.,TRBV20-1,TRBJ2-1,CSARDYAWAYNEQFF
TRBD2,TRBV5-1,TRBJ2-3,CASSLGVIAGSSDTQYF
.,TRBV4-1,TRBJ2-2,CASSQDPGGRDYTGELFF
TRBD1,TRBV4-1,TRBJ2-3,CASSQVAGGSGDTQYF
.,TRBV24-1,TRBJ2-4,CATSDRKNIQYF
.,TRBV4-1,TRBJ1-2,CASSQLIPSTGPNYGYTF
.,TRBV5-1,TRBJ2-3,CASSITYTDTQYF
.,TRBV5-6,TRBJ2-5,CASSSTAQETQYF
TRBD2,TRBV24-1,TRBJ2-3,CATSDLSGTPGLAGYNTQYF
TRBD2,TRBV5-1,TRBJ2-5,CASSPGGNQETQYF
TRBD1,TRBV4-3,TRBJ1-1,CASSPGTGGTLEAFF
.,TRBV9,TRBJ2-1,CASSPTARRPAVVYEQFF
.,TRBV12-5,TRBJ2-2,CASGFLGGNTGELFF
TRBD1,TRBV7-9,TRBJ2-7,CASSITGTAPYEQYF
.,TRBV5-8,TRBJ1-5,CASSRKGSGGPQHF
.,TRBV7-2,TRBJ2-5,CASSPMGRFQETQYF
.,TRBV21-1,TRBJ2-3,CTSSARQGTDTQYF
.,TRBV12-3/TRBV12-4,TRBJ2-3,CASSLGSTQYF
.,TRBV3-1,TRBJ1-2,CASSQLAGRGNNYGYTF
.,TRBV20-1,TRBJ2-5,CRARERRETQYF
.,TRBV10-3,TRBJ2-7,CAISNDYYEQYF
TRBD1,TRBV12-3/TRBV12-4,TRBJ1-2,CASSFIGQGVFRGGYTF
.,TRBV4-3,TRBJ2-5,CASSQSPGQETQYF
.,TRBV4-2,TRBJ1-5,CASSQGWTVSNQPQHF
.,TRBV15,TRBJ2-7,CATSRARVTDGGEQYF
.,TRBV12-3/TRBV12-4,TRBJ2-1,CASSLAGKPVNEQFF
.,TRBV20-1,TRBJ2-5,CSARPDGFETQYF
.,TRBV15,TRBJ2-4,CATSRDAKNIQYF
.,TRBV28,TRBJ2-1,CASRTDSNEQFF
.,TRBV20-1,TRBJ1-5,CSARRPATSNQPQHF
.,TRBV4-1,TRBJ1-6,CASSQGGGNNSPLHF
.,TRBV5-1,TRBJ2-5,CASSTRGTQYF
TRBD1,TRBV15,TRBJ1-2,CATSRAVGTVLNYGYTF
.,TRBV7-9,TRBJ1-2,CASSLGGGSNGYTF
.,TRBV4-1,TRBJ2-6,CASSQDEDPGANVLTF
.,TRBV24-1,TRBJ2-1,CATSDLGVYNEQFF
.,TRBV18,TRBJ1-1,CASTRVGATTKAFF
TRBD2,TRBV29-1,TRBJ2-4,CSAGGVYPPKNIQYF
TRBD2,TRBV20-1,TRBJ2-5,CSARSQREGLETQYF
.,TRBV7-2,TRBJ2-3,CASSLVDFTDTQYF
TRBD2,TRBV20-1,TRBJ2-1,CSARIPGLAGGEQFF
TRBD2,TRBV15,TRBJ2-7,CATAGTSGFNEQYF
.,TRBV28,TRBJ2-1,CASSLRQGRYDEQFF
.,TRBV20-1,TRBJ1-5,CSAGETRLQPQHF